The present TCR beta chain was sequenced within a study of T cell clones after liver transplantation. Study in general: Three of eight recipients were HCV-positive; others had non-autoimmune, non-viral indications. Subjects received no induction therapy and standard immunosuppression until randomization at 12-24 months post-transplant.

With regard to this clone: Its cognate antigen is unknown.

The V gene's germline CDR1 is MNHEY and CDR2 SVGAGI. The CDR3 consists of 13 residues. The V segment lost 7 bases and the J segment 7 bases; nucleotides outside the gene matches: 7. Sorting of unstimulated PBMCs yielded separate CD3+CD4+ and CD3+CD8+ fractions. Study-level results: Graft donor-reactive T cells possibly entered the graft instead of undergoing deletion.

The assay was immunoSEQ multiplex PCR, and TCRdb's table has in-frame clones only and misses some. The profile shows tens of thousands of clones, around 70% of them singletons. The receptor comes from a human patient who received a liver transplant. Some T cells may originate from the graft donor. The specimen comprised CD4+ T cells from blood, sampled at the 22-month timepoint. This chain links TRBV6-5 with TRBJ1-2, with TRBD1 matching 9 bases. CDR3 sequence: CASTLDRGSGYTF. The CDR3 nucleotides are TGTGCCAGCACCCTGGACAGGGGAAGTGGCTACACCTTC.